This is a list of T cell receptor beta chains from one sample in a study of T cells in Graves' hyperthyroidism and ophthalmopathy. Via MiXCR, TCRdb re-called the multiplex PCR reads, giving one row per CDR3 protein. In the table there are around 340,000 distinct CDR3 sequences, 11% to 15% of which are singletons. The sample comprised blood. Source of these receptors: a woman between 25 and 40 years old with Graves' hyperthyroidism. Both conserved end residues are part of each CDR3. Each record gives: D gene, clone size, V gene, J gene, CDR3 length, CDR3 DNA, CDR3 protein. The D gene is left open where the match is weak. Some rows have no size entry. The others give once, few or many, or a class for an expanded clone.

>TRBD2|few|TRBV4-2|TRBJ2-5|17
TGTGCCAGCAGTGAGGCCGGGACTAGCGGGAGTCAAGAGACCCAGTACTTC
CASSEAGTSGSQETQYF
>.|many|TRBV12-3/TRBV12-4|TRBJ1-5|13
TGTGCCAGCAGTTGGGGGGCTAATCAGCCCCAGCATTTT
CASSWGANQPQHF
>.|many|TRBV11-1|TRBJ2-3|16
TGTGCCAGCAGCTCCCCCCCCGGGGGTCGGGCAGATACGCAGTATTTT
CASSSPPGGRADTQYF
>.|few|TRBV12-3/TRBV12-4|TRBJ1-3|15
TGTGCCAGCAGTCGTACAGGAATCTCTGGAAACACCATATATTTT
CASSRTGISGNTIYF
>.|many|TRBV5-1|TRBJ2-7|14
TGCGCCAGCAGCCCGACCCTGGGGTCCTACGAGCAGTACTTC
CASSPTLGSYEQYF
>TRBD2|.|TRBV12-3/TRBV12-4|TRBJ2-7|14
TGTGCCAGCAGTTTGAGGGGCGGGAGGGGTGAGCAGTACTTC
CASSLRGGRGEQYF
>.|many|TRBV7-9|TRBJ1-2|14
TGTGCCAGCAGCTTCCCGGACAGTAACTATGGCTACACCTTC
CASSFPDSNYGYTF
>.|many|TRBV20-1|TRBJ2-4|16
TGCAGTGCTCCCGGGGCCAGGGAAGGAGTCAAAAACATTCAGTACTTC
CSAPGAREGVKNIQYF
>.|.|TRBV7-9|TRBJ2-5|11
TGTGCCAGCAGCATCCAGCTGGCCCAGTACTTC
CASSIQLAQYF
>.|many|TRBV6-1|TRBJ1-1|11
TGTGCCAGCAGCCACGGTGGCGAAGCTTTCTTT
CASSHGGEAFF
>.|.|TRBV7-2|TRBJ2-7|14
TGTGCCAGCAGCTCGGACCTCAAATCCTACGAGCAGTACTTC
CASSSDLKSYEQYF
>.|.|TRBV6-1|TRBJ2-5|11
TGTGCCAGCAGGTGGAGGGGGACCCAGTACTTC
CASRWRGTQYF
>.|few|TRBV4-1|TRBJ2-7|13
TGCGCCAGCAGCCAAACAGGTACCTACGAGCAGTACTTC
CASSQTGTYEQYF
>TRBD2|.|TRBV20-1|TRBJ2-5|14
TGCAGTGTCCCCCCCCGGGGGAGGGCAGAGACCCAGTACTTC
CSVPPRGRAETQYF
>.|.|TRBV6-5|TRBJ2-3|16
TGTGCCAGCAGTTACTCAAGCGGAGACCACACAGATACGCAGTATTTT
CASSYSSGDHTDTQYF
>TRBD2|many|TRBV20-1|TRBJ2-5|10
TGCAGTGCTAGGAGCGGGGTCCAGTACTTC
CSARSGVQYF
>TRBD1|.|TRBV11-2|TRBJ2-2|15
TGTGCCAGCAGCCGACGGGACAGCTACACCGGGGAGCTGTTTTTT
CASSRRDSYTGELFF
>TRBD2|.|TRBV12-3/TRBV12-4|TRBJ2-1|16
TGTGCCAGCAAGGGTCAGGCTAGCGGGGGCTACAATGAGCAGTTCTTC
CASKGQASGGYNEQFF
>.|.|TRBV18|TRBJ2-2|17
TGTGCCAGCTCACCAGTCGCCCCCAACCATTACACCGGGGAGCTGTTTTTT
CASSPVAPNHYTGELFF
>.|many|TRBV7-8|TRBJ2-4|16
TGTGCCAGCAGCTTATTCGATACGGGGCCCGAGGGCATTCAGTACTTC
CASSLFDTGPEGIQYF
>.|.|TRBV5-1|TRBJ1-2|14
TGCGCCAGCAGTGGGACGACGAACAACTATGGCTACACCTTC
CASSGTTNNYGYTF
>TRBD1|once|TRBV6-2/TRBV6-3|TRBJ1-5|15
TGTGCCAGCAGTATTCTTCGACAGGGTGGACAGCCCCAGCATTTT
CASSILRQGGQPQHF
>.|many|TRBV2|TRBJ1-4|15
TGTGCCAGCGAAGAGAGACCAGGGGCACAGGAAAAACTGTTTTTT
CASEERPGAQEKLFF
>TRBD2|.|TRBV5-6|TRBJ2-1|14
TGTGCCAGCAGCTTCCCTAGCGGGAGGGCCGAGCAGTTCTTC
CASSFPSGRAEQFF
>.|many|TRBV20-1|TRBJ1-1|14
TGCAGTGCTAGAGACAGGGAAGTGAACACTGAAGCTTTCTTT
CSARDREVNTEAFF
>.|many|TRBV28|TRBJ2-2|10
TGTGCCAGCCAATTTGGGGAGCTGTTTTTT
CASQFGELFF
>TRBD1|many|TRBV28|TRBJ1-2|14
TGTGCCAGCACCTGGGGGACAGGGGGCTATGGCTACACCTTC
CASTWGTGGYGYTF
>TRBD2|few|TRBV29-1|TRBJ2-3|17
TGCAGCGTTGTAGGGGATAGCGGGAGGGGTATAACAGATACGCAGTATTTT
CSVVGDSGRGITDTQYF
>TRBD1|.|TRBV12-3/TRBV12-4|TRBJ2-2|15
TGTGCCAGCAGTCCCGGGGACAGCCCGGCCGGGGAGCTGTTTTTT
CASSPGDSPAGELFF
>.|.|TRBV28|TRBJ2-1|14
TGTGCCAGCAGTTTAATCATCGGCGTGAATGAGCAGTTCTTC
CASSLIIGVNEQFF
>TRBD1|.|TRBV18|TRBJ1-1|15
TGTGCCAGCTCACCAGGGACAGGGGCGAACACTGAAGCTTTCTTT
CASSPGTGANTEAFF
>.|many|TRBV6-1|TRBJ2-7|15
TGTGCCAGCAGTTATACTTCTGGACGGTCCTACGAGCAGTACTTC
CASSYTSGRSYEQYF
>.|many|TRBV24-1|TRBJ1-1|13
TGTGCCACCACAAAGGGCCCGAACACTGAAGCTTTCTTT
CATTKGPNTEAFF
>TRBD1|.|TRBV20-1|TRBJ2-1|14
TGCAGTGCTAGATCGGGACAGGGGGACAATGAGCAGTTCTTC
CSARSGQGDNEQFF
>.|many|TRBV15|TRBJ2-1|13
TGTGCCACCAGCAGAGGGGGCCGGGGGGAGCAGTTCTTC
CATSRGGRGEQFF
>TRBD1|few|TRBV12-3/TRBV12-4|TRBJ2-7|15
TGTGCCAGCAGTCTCGGGACAGGGGTTTCCTACGAGCAGTACTTC
CASSLGTGVSYEQYF
>.|many|TRBV6-1|TRBJ2-7|11
TGTGCCAGCATCGGTTTGTTCGAGCAGTACTTC
CASIGLFEQYF
>TRBD2|many|TRBV7-3|TRBJ2-1|16
TGTGCCAGCAGCTTAACGCGGGCGGCTAGCGGGGGCGAGCAGTTCTTC
CASSLTRAASGGEQFF
>.|few|TRBV29-1|TRBJ2-7|11
TGCAGCGTTGAGGGGGGCGACGAGCAGTACTTC
CSVEGGDEQYF
>.|many|TRBV7-2|TRBJ2-7|14
TGTGCCAGCAGCTTGACTGTCGTCTCCTACGAGCAGTACTTC
CASSLTVVSYEQYF
>TRBD1|.|TRBV30|TRBJ1-5|17
TGTGCCTGGAGTCTACGGGACAGGGCCATTATCAATCAGCCCCAGCATTTT
CAWSLRDRAIINQPQHF
>.|many|TRBV6-1|TRBJ2-5|15
TGTGCCAGCAGTGAGTACAGGGCCCCAGGAGAGACCCAGTACTTC
CASSEYRAPGETQYF
>TRBD2|once|TRBV5-5|TRBJ2-7|20
TGTGCCAGCAGCTTATACGTATACGCGGGGCAAGCGGGAGCTTCCTACGAGCAGTACTTC
CASSLYVYAGQAGASYEQYF
>.|few|TRBV18|TRBJ1-2|15
TGTGCCAGCTCACCACTAGAACAGGGCTCCTATGGCTACACCTTC
CASSPLEQGSYGYTF
>.|.|TRBV7-8|TRBJ1-1|14
TGTGCCAGCAGCTTAGCAGGGTCGGGCACTGAAGCTTTCTTT
CASSLAGSGTEAFF
>.|many|TRBV11-2|TRBJ2-3|14
TGTGCCAGCAGCCAACCCGACAGGTCCGATACGCAGTATTTT
CASSQPDRSDTQYF
>.|many|TRBV28|TRBJ2-7|14
TGTGCCAGCAGTTCTCCGACCGAGACCTACGAGCAGTACTTC
CASSSPTETYEQYF
>.|.|TRBV30|TRBJ2-1|10
TGTGCCTGGAGTAGGGGCGAGGAGTTCTTC
CAWSRGEEFF
>.|few|TRBV12-3/TRBV12-4|TRBJ2-1|13
TGTGCCAGCCGAGCAGGCCAGTATTCGGAGCAGTTCTTC
CASRAGQYSEQFF
>TRBD1|many|TRBV20-1|TRBJ1-1|18
TGCAGTGCTAACACAGCTATCCAGAAACAGGGGTTGAACACTGAAGCTTTCTTT
CSANTAIQKQGLNTEAFF
>TRBD1|many|TRBV6-2/TRBV6-3|TRBJ2-7|19
TGTGCCAGCAGTTACTCGTTCCGGGACAGGGGTTTTAGGAGCTACGAGCAGTACTTC
CASSYSFRDRGFRSYEQYF
>TRBD2|many|TRBV12-3/TRBV12-4|TRBJ2-3|15
TGTGCCAGCAGTTTACTAGCGGGAGTAACAGATACGCAGTATTTT
CASSLLAGVTDTQYF
>TRBD1|.|TRBV7-2|TRBJ1-5|15
TGTGCCAGCAGCTCAACAGGGGAAGGGTATCAGCCCCAGCATTTT
CASSSTGEGYQPQHF
>.|many|TRBV28|TRBJ2-7|12
TGTGCCAGCAGCATCCGGTTTTCCGAGCAGTACTTC
CASSIRFSEQYF
>TRBD1|many|TRBV12-3/TRBV12-4|TRBJ1-2|14
TGTGCCAGCAGCCACGGGACAGAACGATATGGCTACACCTTC
CASSHGTERYGYTF